This T cell receptor beta chain is drawn from a study of T cells after somatic rescue of genetic block. The CDR3 runs to 15 residues. The V and J ends lost 1 base and 4 bases respectively, with 13 bases between them. The V gene's germline CDR1 is SGHTA and CDR2 FQGNSA. Method: immunoSEQ multiplex PCR; TCRdb's copy keeps in-frame clones and lacks some. The data contain 55,000 or so clones, approximately 96% of them singletons. Sequencing used peripheral blood mononuclear cells (PBMCs). This clonotype was obtained from a child younger than two. The V call is TRBV7-2, the J call TRBJ2-5; D may be TRBD2 (6 bases). CDR3 nucleotide sequence: TGTGCCAGCAGCTTAGGGGTCCGGGAGCTAGAGACCCAGTACTTC. This translates into CASSLGVRELETQYF.